The rows below give T cell receptor beta chains drawn from one sample of a study of early T cells in non-severe SARS-CoV-2 infection. TCRdb re-analysed the 5' RACE reads in MiXCR, keeping a single row per CDR3 protein. The sample includes roughly 30,000 distinct CDR3 sequences, approximately 5% of them seen just once. Sequencing input: whole blood. These receptors all stem from an adult who was a healthcare worker with PCR-confirmed SARS-CoV-2 infection or an uninfected control (not recorded which). Both conserved end residues are part of each CDR3. The D gene is left open where the match is weak. Only part of the rows carry a size: once, few, many, or a class if the clone is expanded.

D gene	V gene	J gene	clone size	CDR3 protein	CDR3 DNA
NA	TRBV28	TRBJ2-2	NA	CASRRTNTGELFF	TGTGCCAGCAGGCGAACGAACACCGGGGAGCTGTTTTTT
TRBD2	TRBV6-5	TRBJ2-5	many	CASSKSGGALETQYF	TGTGCCAGCAGCAAAAGCGGGGGGGCACTAGAGACCCAGTACTTC
NA	TRBV20-1	TRBJ2-1	many	CSPVGGTTYNEQFF	TGCAGTCCCGTCGGGGGCACGACCTACAATGAGCAGTTCTTC
NA	TRBV10-3	TRBJ2-7	NA	CAISEAGYEQYF	TGTGCCATCAGTGAGGCGGGCTACGAGCAGTACTTC
TRBD2	TRBV7-9	TRBJ2-3	NA	CASSWWMGEGTDTQYF	TGTGCCAGCAGCTGGTGGATGGGGGAGGGTACAGATACGCAGTATTTT
NA	TRBV9	TRBJ2-3	few	CASSPGGTDTQYF	TGTGCCAGCAGCCCAGGGGGCACAGATACGCAGTATTTT
TRBD1	TRBV7-9	TRBJ1-2	many	CASSPPWTGYGYTF	TGTGCCAGCAGCCCCCCGTGGACAGGCTATGGCTACACCTTC
NA	TRBV18	TRBJ2-5	many	CASSPPQETQYF	TGTGCCAGCTCACCACCGCAGGAGACCCAGTACTTC
NA	TRBV5-1	TRBJ2-1	NA	CASSLDAAGWVNEQFF	TGCGCCAGCAGCTTGGATGCAGCCGGCTGGGTGAATGAGCAGTTCTTC
NA	TRBV7-8	TRBJ2-2	many	CASSLVGPGELFF	TGTGCCAGCAGCTTAGTTGGTCCCGGGGAGCTGTTTTTT
NA	TRBV6-2/TRBV6-3	TRBJ1-1	many	CASRGPDNTEAFF	TGTGCCAGCAGAGGACCCGATAACACTGAAGCTTTCTTT
NA	TRBV14	TRBJ1-4	many	CASSQSAERKLFF	TGTGCCAGCAGCCAGTCCGCTGAAAGAAAACTGTTTTTT
NA	TRBV5-7	TRBJ2-1	many	CASSLDNEQFF	TGTGCCAGCAGCTTGGATAATGAGCAGTTCTTC
TRBD1	TRBV5-4	TRBJ2-7	few	CASSFSGGYEQYF	TGTGCCAGCAGCTTCTCAGGGGGTTACGAGCAGTACTTC
NA	TRBV6-4	TRBJ2-2	many	CASSGGNTGELFF	TGTGCCAGCTCCGGGGGAAACACCGGGGAGCTGTTTTTT
TRBD2	TRBV29-1	TRBJ2-1	NA	CRGGPLAGPTYNEQFF	TGCAGAGGGGGGCCCCTAGCGGGGCCTACCTACAATGAGCAGTTCTTC
NA	TRBV6-6	TRBJ1-6	many	CASSYMGTDSPLHF	TGTGCCAGCAGTTACATGGGTACGGATTCACCCCTCCACTTT
NA	TRBV6-2/TRBV6-3	TRBJ2-1	few	CASSTDRNPYNEQFF	TGTGCCAGCAGTACCGACAGAAATCCTTACAATGAGCAGTTCTTC
NA	TRBV5-1	TRBJ2-7	medium-sized	CASSYGQGPNEQYF	TGCGCCAGCAGCTACGGTCAGGGGCCTAACGAGCAGTACTTC
TRBD1	TRBV12-3/TRBV12-4	TRBJ1-5	many	CASRDDRGDQPQHF	TGTGCCAGCAGGGATGACAGGGGGGATCAGCCCCAGCATTTT
TRBD1	TRBV28	TRBJ1-2	many	CASSRDRGQDGYTF	TGTGCCAGCAGCCGGGACAGGGGGCAGGATGGCTACACCTTC
NA	TRBV11-2	TRBJ2-1	few	CASSLPGGIYNEQFF	TGTGCCAGCAGCTTACCGGGGGGCATTTACAATGAGCAGTTCTTC
NA	TRBV6-6	TRBJ1-5	few	CASRSRGQPQHF	TGTGCCAGCAGAAGCCGGGGCCAGCCCCAGCATTTT
TRBD2	TRBV7-2	TRBJ2-1	many	CASSWTSGGYNEQFF	TGTGCCAGCAGCTGGACTAGCGGGGGCTACAATGAACAGTTCTTC
NA	TRBV12-3/TRBV12-4	TRBJ1-4	many	CASSFSGGLEKLFF	TGTGCCAGCAGTTTCTCGGGGGGACTCGAAAAACTGTTTTTT
NA	TRBV4-1	TRBJ2-2	many	CASSPGGLNTGELFF	TGCGCCAGCAGCCCAGGGGGGCTAAACACCGGGGAGCTGTTTTTT
TRBD1	TRBV10-3	TRBJ2-1	many	CAISGGQGYNEQFF	TGTGCCATCAGTGGGGGACAGGGCTACAATGAGCAGTTCTTC
TRBD1	TRBV27	TRBJ1-1	many	CASSQQGANTEAFF	TGTGCCAGCAGCCAACAGGGGGCTAACACTGAAGCTTTCTTT
NA	TRBV20-1	TRBJ1-1	many	CSAGGQPNTEAFF	TGCAGTGCTGGGGGACAACCGAACACTGAAGCTTTCTTT